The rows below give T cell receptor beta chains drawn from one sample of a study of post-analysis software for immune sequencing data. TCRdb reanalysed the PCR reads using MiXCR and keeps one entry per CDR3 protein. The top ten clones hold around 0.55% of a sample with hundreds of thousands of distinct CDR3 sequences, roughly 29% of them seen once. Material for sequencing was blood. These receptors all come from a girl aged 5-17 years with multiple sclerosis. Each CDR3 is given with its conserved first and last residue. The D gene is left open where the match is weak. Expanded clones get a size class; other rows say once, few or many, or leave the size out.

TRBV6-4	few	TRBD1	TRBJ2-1	CASSDGGTGDYNEQFF	TGTGCCAGCAGTGATGGGGGGACAGGGGACTACAATGAGCAGTTCTTC
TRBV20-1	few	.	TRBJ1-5	CSARQGPQPQHF	TGCAGTGCTAGACAGGGTCCCCAGCCCCAGCATTTT
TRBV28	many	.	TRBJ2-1	CASSLRGAASNEQFF	TGTGCCAGCAGTTTACGGGGAGCGGCGAGCAATGAGCAGTTCTTC
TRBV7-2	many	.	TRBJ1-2	CASSFSGGTNGYTF	TGTGCCAGCAGCTTTAGTGGCGGTACAAATGGCTACACCTTC
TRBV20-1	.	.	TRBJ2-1	CSARDSGTSYNEQFF	TGCAGTGCTAGAGATTCGGGGACTTCGTACAATGAGCAGTTCTTC
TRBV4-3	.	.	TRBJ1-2	CASSQDRSGFYGYTF	TGCGCCAGCAGCCAAGATCGGTCAGGTTTCTATGGCTACACCTTC
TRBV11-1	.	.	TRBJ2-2	CASSPGLQSGELFF	TGTGCCAGCAGCCCGGGACTCCAAAGCGGGGAGCTGTTTTTT
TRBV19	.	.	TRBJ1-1	CASSTYGSMNTEAFF	TGTGCCAGTAGTACCTACGGGAGCATGAACACTGAAGCTTTCTTT
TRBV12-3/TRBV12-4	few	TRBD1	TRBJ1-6	CASSQGQSNPLHF	TGTGCCAGCAGCCAGGGACAGTCCAATCCCCTCCACTTT
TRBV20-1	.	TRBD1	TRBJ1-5	CSARAGQGHQPQHF	TGCAGTGCCCGAGCGGGACAGGGGCATCAGCCCCAGCATTTT
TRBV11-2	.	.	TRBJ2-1	CASSARDAATNEQFF	TGTGCCAGCAGCGCCCGGGACGCCGCAACAAATGAGCAGTTCTTC
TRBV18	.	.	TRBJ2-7	CASSRKQGTPDEQYF	TGTGCCAGCTCACGGAAACAGGGAACCCCTGACGAGCAGTACTTC
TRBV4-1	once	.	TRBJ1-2	CASSPRDSQSGYTF	TGCGCCAGCAGCCCCCGGGACTCTCAAAGCGGCTACACCTTC
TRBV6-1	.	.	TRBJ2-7	CASRLRRQSYEQYF	TGTGCCAGCAGACTGCGTAGACAGAGCTACGAGCAGTACTTC
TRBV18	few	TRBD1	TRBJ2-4	CASSPSGTGRVNIQYF	TGTGCCAGCTCACCCAGCGGGACAGGGCGCGTAAACATTCAGTACTTC
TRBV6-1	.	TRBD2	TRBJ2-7	CAGRRLAGRSSSYEQYF	TGTGCCGGCAGGAGACTAGCGGGCCGTTCTAGCTCCTACGAGCAGTACTTC
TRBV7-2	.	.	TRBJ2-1	CASATEPYNEQFF	TGTGCCAGCGCCACCGAACCCTACAATGAGCAGTTCTTC
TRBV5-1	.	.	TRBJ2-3	CASSTGQLISTDTQYF	TGCGCCAGCAGCACCGGACAGCTTATAAGCACAGATACGCAGTATTTT
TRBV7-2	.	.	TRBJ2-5	CASSSKGLLEEQYF	TGTGCCAGCAGCTCTAAGGGCCTGCTGGAAGAGCAGTACTTC
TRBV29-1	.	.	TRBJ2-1	CSAVEGRTEQFF	TGCAGCGCCGTCGAGGGACGGACAGAGCAGTTCTTC
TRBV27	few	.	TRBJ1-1	CASRPPGQDSNTEAFF	TGTGCCAGCAGACCGCCCGGGCAGGATTCGAACACTGAAGCTTTCTTT
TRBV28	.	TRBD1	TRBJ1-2	CASSLDRGPVNGYTF	TGTGCCAGCAGTTTAGACAGGGGGCCAGTAAATGGCTACACCTTC
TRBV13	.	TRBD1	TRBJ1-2	CASSLRTGSSYGYTF	TGTGCCAGCAGCTTGAGGACAGGGAGCAGCTATGGCTACACCTTC
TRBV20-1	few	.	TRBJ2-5	CSAPPGRGETQYF	TGCAGTGCCCCCCCCGGGCGAGGGGAGACCCAGTACTTC
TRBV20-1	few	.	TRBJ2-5	CSARHRQETQYF	TGCAGTGCCCGACACCGTCAAGAGACCCAGTACTTC
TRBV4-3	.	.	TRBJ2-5	CASSQDLGRDKGDEQYF	TGCGCCAGCAGCCAAGATCTGGGTCGGGATAAAGGTGATGAGCAGTACTTC
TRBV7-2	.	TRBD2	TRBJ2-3	CASSLVGAGGGADTQYF	TGTGCCAGCAGCTTAGTGGGGGCGGGAGGAGGAGCAGATACGCAGTATTTT
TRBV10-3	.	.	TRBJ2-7	CAISESPGWDEQYF	TGTGCCATCAGTGAGTCACCAGGGTGGGACGAGCAGTACTTC
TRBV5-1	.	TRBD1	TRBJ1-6	CASSLRTGRSSPLHF	TGCGCCAGCAGCTTACGGACAGGGAGGAGCTCACCCCTCCACTTT
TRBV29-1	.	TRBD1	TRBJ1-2	CSVDATGGSGHTF	TGCAGCGTGGATGCGACAGGGGGAAGCGGCCACACCTTC
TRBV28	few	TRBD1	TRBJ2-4	CASSGTGRERHIQYF	TGTGCCAGCAGTGGGACAGGGAGGGAACGGCACATTCAGTACTTC
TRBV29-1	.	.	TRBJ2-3	CSVVRGIGTDTQYF	TGCAGCGTTGTTAGGGGCATTGGGACAGATACGCAGTATTTT
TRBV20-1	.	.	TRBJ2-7	CSARDSRSTYEQYF	TGCAGTGCTAGAGATTCCAGGAGTACCTACGAGCAGTACTTC